This T cell receptor beta chain was sequenced during a study of T-cell memory formation after mild COVID-19. The sample holds a few counts of this clonotype. TCRdb re-analysed the 5' RACE reads in MiXCR, keeping a single row per CDR3 protein. The sample lists some 130,000 distinct CDR3 sequences; approximately 15% were seen once. The sequencing sample was made of PBMCs or a T cell subset sorted from them (not recorded which). The sequence came from a man between 18 and 35 years old who had mild COVID-19 (a few samples of this study predate the infection). Cell type and time point are not known.

CDR3 sequence (DNA): TGTGCCAGCAGCCCGGGGACTCCAGTGGAGACCCAGTACTTC. Translation gives CASSPGTPVETQYF. J is TRBJ2-5 and V is TRBV7-2, with D perhaps matching TRBD2 (6 bases). CDR3 length: 14 residues. CDR1 and CDR2 from the germline V gene are SGHTA and FQGNSA. V lost 5 bases, J lost 5 bases, and 15 bases lay in between.